A single sample gave rise to the 11 T cell receptor beta chains below, sequenced in a study of blood T cell repertoires in COVID-19. The assay was immunoSEQ multiplex PCR, and TCRdb's table has in-frame clones only and misses some. The sample records some 290,000 clones, 86% being singletons. The specimen sequenced was peripheral blood. The receptors derive from a woman under 40 with COVID-19, enrolled during active disease.

The chain combines TRBV7-9 with TRBJ1-6; D may be TRBD1 (5 bases). CDR3 length: 17 residues. CDR1 and CDR2 (germline): SEHNR, FQNEAQ (reference sequence). V was trimmed by 2 bases and J by 0 bases, leaving 11 bases between them. The CDR3 reads CASSLYFGGSYNSPLHF. DNA of the CDR3: TGTGCCAGCAGCTTATATTTCGGGGGCTCCTATAATTCACCCCTCCACTTT.

The chain links TRBV5-6 to TRBJ2-1, with 9 bases fitting TRBD2. Per the germline V gene, CDR1 is SGHDT and CDR2 is YYEEEE. J gave up 4 bases and V 4 bases, and 9 bases lay outside the gene matches. The CDR3 has 16 amino acids. Here the CDR3 reads CASSLGAGGAYNEQFF. CDR3 nucleotide sequence: TGTGCCAGCAGCCTGGGAGCGGGGGGTGCGTACAATGAGCAGTTCTTC.

The V call is TRBV11-1, the J call TRBJ2-7, with 10 positions matching TRBD1. The V and J ends lost 5 bases and 5 bases, in that order; junction bases with no gene match: 12. The CDR3 has 16 amino acids. Germline V lookup: CDR1 SGHAT, CDR2 FQDESV (reference sequence). The CDR3 DNA follows: TGTGCCAGCAGCGATTTGGACAGGGGGATGCTGGACGAGCAGTACTTC. Its protein is CASSDLDRGMLDEQYF. Full variable domain (rest looked up from reference TRBV11-1 and TRBJ2-7): EAEVAQSPRYKITEKSQAVAFWCDPISGHATLYWYRQILGQGPELLVQFQDESVVDDSQLPKDRFSAERLKGVDSTLKIQPAELGDSAMYLCASSDLDRGMLDEQYFGPGTRLTVT.

Only a few counts were recorded for this clone. This chain uses TRBV5-8 with TRBJ2-2; D possibly corresponds to TRBD2 (5 bases). Deletions cut 2 bases from V and 1 base from J, with 6 bases between. Per the germline V gene, CDR1 is SGHTS and CDR2 is YDEGEE. The CDR3 has 14 residues. The CDR3 DNA follows: TGTGCCAGCAGCTTAGCGGAGAACACCGGGGAGCTGTTTTTT. It encodes CASSLAENTGELFF.

This rearrangement joins TRBV12-3 or TRBV12-4 to TRBJ2-7; D is uncertain. Trimming removed 1 base at V and 1 base at J, with 5 bases between. CDR3 length: 13 residues. The CDR3 sequence: CASSLVSSYEQYF. In DNA, the CDR3 is TGTGCCAGCAGTTTAGTCTCGTCCTACGAGCAGTACTTC.

The chain uses TRBV15 and TRBJ2-3, with D maybe TRBD2 (5 bases). CDR1 is LNHNV, CDR2 YYDKDF, per germline (reference sequence). Trimming took off 0 bases at V and 8 bases at J, with 6 bases between the two ends. The CDR3 sequence is 12 residues long. The chain's CDR3 is CATSREAGTQYF. The CDR3 DNA sequence: TGTGCCACCAGCAGAGAGGCGGGTACGCAGTATTTT.

This chain links TRBV29-1 with TRBJ1-5; D uncertain. In germline, CDR1 is SQVTM, CDR2 ANQGSEA. The CDR3 has 14 residues. V was shortened by 6 bases and J by 0 bases, with 12 bases between the two germline ends. The CDR3 reads CSVAAEYSNQPQHF. The CDR3 DNA is TGCAGCGTCGCGGCGGAGTATAGCAATCAGCCCCAGCATTTT.

The chain employs TRBV5-5 and TRBJ1-3; TRBD1 matches 9 bases. V lost 0 bases, J lost 3 bases, and 7 bases stayed unmatched. Germline-derived CDR1 and CDR2 are SGHKS and YYEKEE (reference sequence). This CDR3 comprises 17 residues. In nucleotides, the CDR3 is TGTGCCAGCAGCTTGGCAACAGGGGGCCTTGGTGGAAACACCATATATTTT. It translates to CASSLATGGLGGNTIYF.

The V and J genes are TRBV27 and TRBJ2-7; the D gene is possibly TRBD2 (6 bases). The V end was cut by 3 bases, the J end by 6 bases, with 9 bases between. The CDR3 contains 12 residues. In germline, CDR1 is MNHEY, CDR2 SMNVEV (reference sequence). In nucleotides, the CDR3 is TGTGCCAGCAGTTTGCGGGGTTCCGAGCAGTACTTC. As protein: CASSLRGSEQYF.

This chain connects TRBV10-3 to TRBJ2-7; TRBD1 matches at 7 bases. Looked up from germline, CDR1 is ENHRY and CDR2 is SYGVKD. This CDR3 is built from 15 residues. V shed 4 bases, J shed 6 bases, and the junction held 12 bases outside the gene matches. For the CDR3, the DNA is TGTGCCATCAGTGGCCTTGGGGGACAGCTGGCCGAGCAGTACTTC. The encoded protein is CAISGLGGQLAEQYF.

The chain is built from TRBV4-1 and TRBJ2-3; D ambiguous. V lost 0 bases, J lost 4 bases, and 8 bases lay in between. Germline CDR1 reads MGHRA; CDR2 reads YSYEKL. The CDR3 runs to 14 residues. The CDR3 sequence: CASSQEFSADTQYF. CDR3 DNA sequence: TGCGCCAGCAGCCAAGAGTTCAGCGCAGATACGCAGTATTTT.